The 30 T cell receptor beta chains presented below share a single source sample, sequenced in a study of shared clonotypes between healthy human individuals. TCRdb's table, derived via immunoSEQ multiplex PCR, lists solely in-frame clones and lacks some. Of under 750,000 clones listed, around 77% are singletons. The sequencing input was memory CD4+ T cells sorted from blood. Subset specified: CD45RA-negative fraction. The origin of the receptors is a young woman in good health.

This clone was seen only a few times. The identical CDR3 is also encoded by other nucleotide sequences in the sample. The V and J genes are TRBV7-8 and TRBJ2-7; 11 bases fit TRBD1. CDR1 and CDR2 (germline): SGHVS, FQNEAQ. CDR3 length: 14 residues. The J segment lost 4 bases and the V segment lost 4 bases, leaving 3 bases of the junction unmatched. In DNA form, the CDR3 reads TGTGCCAGCAGCTATGGGGACAGGGGGTACGAGCAGTACTTC. Encoded protein: CASSYGDRGYEQYF.

The CDR3 sequence: CASSLDWGARATNEKLFF. DNA for the CDR3: TGTGCCAGCAGCTTAGATTGGGGGGCGCGAGCGACTAATGAAAAACTGTTTTTT. The gene calls are TRBV7-9 and TRBJ1-4; D is possibly TRBD1 (6 bases). This CDR3 spans 18 amino acids. Germline V gene sequence: CDR1 SEHNR, CDR2 FQNEAQ (reference sequence). V dropped 1 base and J dropped 2 bases, with 17 bases sitting between them.

This chain links TRBV25-1 with TRBJ2-1; D might be TRBD1 (6 bases). CDR1 MGHDK and CDR2 SYGVNS come from the germline V gene. The CDR3 consists of 13 residues. Trimming removed 4 bases at V and 9 bases at J, with 13 bases between. The CDR3 spells CASSVQGSTEQFF. DNA for the CDR3: TGTGCCAGCAGTGTCCAGGGGTCCACTGAGCAGTTCTTC.

The V and J genes are TRBV4-2 and TRBJ2-3; D tentatively reads TRBD1 or TRBD2 (5 bases each). Trimming removed 4 bases at V and 2 bases at J, with 13 bases between. The length of the CDR3 is 15 residues. Germline CDR1 LGHNA, CDR2 YNFKEQ. CDR3 loop: CASSRGRLLTDTQYF. In nucleotides, the CDR3 is TGTGCCAGCAGCCGGGGACGACTACTCACAGATACGCAGTATTTT.

This rearrangement joins TRBV6-1 to TRBJ2-1, with D possibly being TRBD2 (5 bases). The CDR3 runs 13 residues. V lost 6 bases and J lost 10, with 16 bases in between. Per germline, CDR1 MNHNS and CDR2 SASEGT. The CDR3 nucleotides read TGTGCCAGCAGAGCGATTCTAGCACCCGAGCAGTTCTTC. It translates to CASRAILAPEQFF.

This rearrangement joins TRBV11-2 to TRBJ2-7; D unresolved. The germline CDR1 and CDR2 sequences are SGHAT and FQNNGV. This CDR3 contains 14 residues. V was clipped by 3 bases and J by 0 bases, with 9 bases between them. Written as DNA, the CDR3 is TGTGCCAGCAGCTTGGCGGTCCGCTCCTACGAGCAGTACTTC. Translating gives CASSLAVRSYEQYF. Complete variable domain (other parts from reference TRBV11-2 and TRBJ2-7): EAGVAQSPRYKIIEKRQSVAFWCNPISGHATLYWYQQILGQGPKLLIQFQNNGVVDDSQLPKDRFSAERLKGVDSTLKIQPAKLEDSAVYLCASSLAVRSYEQYFGPGTRLTVT.

This clone was seen a few times. This chain's CDR3 is CASSSHSGEIGYTF. The DNA of the CDR3 is TGTGCCAGCAGTTCTCACAGCGGAGAAATCGGCTACACCTTC. The chain recombines TRBV6-1 with TRBJ1-2; D is uncertain. V lost 5 bases to trimming and J lost 8 bases, with 18 bases between them. Germline V gene lookup returns CDR1 MNHNS and CDR2 SASEGT. CDR3 length: 14 residues.

At least ten counts were recorded for this clone. J is TRBJ1-3 and V is TRBV11-2; no clear D. The CDR3 sequence is 16 residues long. Trimming shortened V by 1 base and J by 4 bases, and 14 bases separated the two germline ends. Germline V lookup: CDR1 SGHAT, CDR2 FQNNGV. The DNA of the CDR3 is TGTGCCAGCAGCTTAGGACCATTAAGTTTCGGAAACACCATATATTTT. This encodes CASSLGPLSFGNTIYF.

The chain carries TRBV5-1 and TRBJ1-3; 9 nucleotides align to TRBD1. The length of the CDR3 is 15 residues. V was clipped by 3 bases and J by 7 bases; unmatched bases: 8. Germline V lookup: CDR1 SGHRS, CDR2 YFSETQ. The CDR3 loop is CASSSGRTGENTIYF. For the CDR3, the DNA is TGCGCCAGCAGCTCGGGACGGACAGGGGAGAACACCATATATTTT.

The J gene is TRBJ2-1, the V gene TRBV11-3; 8 bases align to TRBD2. CDR1 is SGHNT and CDR2 is YENEEA in the germline V gene. This CDR3 has 16 residues. The junction had 8 bases not matched to a gene; V was cut back by 1 base and J by 6 bases. The CDR3 nucleotides are TGTGCCAGCAGCTTAGGAGGAGCGGGAGCGGGCAATGAGCAGTTCTTC. This gives the protein CASSLGGAGAGNEQFF.

The rearrangement links TRBV5-6 to TRBJ1-1; 9 bases are shared with TRBD1. The CDR3 totals 19 residues. J gave up 1 base and V 2 bases, and 15 bases lay outside the gene matches. The germline V gene has CDR1 SGHDT and CDR2 YYEEEE. This chain's CDR3 is CASSFTAGTGRIRNTEAFF. DNA for the CDR3: TGTGCCAGCAGCTTCACTGCCGGGACAGGGCGCATCAGGAACACTGAAGCTTTCTTT.

V gene TRBV6-6 combines with J gene TRBJ2-1, with TRBD2 matching 12 bases. The CDR3 covers 15 residues. Germline V CDR1 and CDR2: MNHNY, SVGAGI (reference sequence). Germline trimming cut 6 bases from V and 9 bases from J; bases unmatched to any gene: 9. The CDR3 nucleotides read TGTGCCAGCAGCAAGACTAGCGGGAGATCCGGTGAGCAGTTCTTC. Translated, it gives CASSKTSGRSGEQFF.

The genes are TRBV18 and TRBJ2-5; 7 bases align to TRBD1. The CDR3 consists of 13 residues. CDR1 and CDR2 from the germline V gene are KGHSH and LQKENI. Unmatched junction bases numbered 8, after V lost 9 bases and J lost 4 bases. The CDR3 sequence: CASIRGQRETQYF. The CDR3 DNA reads as TGTGCCAGTATTAGGGGACAGAGAGAGACCCAGTACTTC.

The V gene is TRBV25-1, the J gene TRBJ1-2; D not certain. The CDR3 extends over 14 amino acids. Germline lookup yields CDR1 MGHDK and CDR2 SYGVNS. Trimming removed 3 bases from V and 3 bases from J, with 11 bases in between. The CDR3 nucleotides read TGTGCCAGCAGTGAGATTCCCGGGGACTATGGCTACACCTTC. It codes for CASSEIPGDYGYTF.

The CDR3 loop is CASNLQGTYSGNTIYF. The CDR3, as DNA: TGTGCCTCCAACCTCCAGGGTACCTACTCTGGAAACACCATATATTTT. The chain employs TRBV13 and TRBJ1-3; tentatively, D is TRBD1 (5 bases). Germline V gene data show CDR1 as PRHDT and CDR2 as FYEKMQ (reference sequence). The V gene lost 11 bases and the J gene lost 0 bases, with 20 bases spanning the gap. This CDR3 contains 16 residues.

The V gene is TRBV5-1, the J gene TRBJ2-7, with 8 bases aligning to TRBD2. The trim removed 0 bases at V and 2 bases at J, leaving 4 bases unmatched. Germline V gives CDR1 SGHRS, CDR2 YFSETQ. The CDR3 totals 15 residues. The CDR3 DNA follows: TGCGCCAGCAGCTTGGACTCGGGAGGGCCCTACGAGCAGTACTTC. This gives the protein CASSLDSGGPYEQYF.

DNA of the CDR3: TGTGCCAGCAGTTCCGGTAACTATGGCTACACCTTC. It encodes CASSSGNYGYTF. V is TRBV6-5 and J is TRBJ1-2; D is unclear. V dropped 4 bases and J dropped 1 base, with 4 bases sitting between them. The CDR3 length is 12 residues. The germline gives CDR1 MNHEY, CDR2 SVGAGI.

The chain is built from TRBV27 and TRBJ1-1; D not certain. Per germline, CDR1 MNHEY and CDR2 SMNVEV (reference sequence). With 6 bases removed from V and 7 bases from J, the gap between germline ends came to 24 bases. The CDR3 runs to 16 residues. Here the CDR3 DNA reads TGTGCCAGCAGACAAGAGCCGACAAGCCGAGTGGGTGAAGCTTTCTTT. This encodes CASRQEPTSRVGEAFF.

This clone was seen more than once but under ten times. The sample carries other DNA sequences with the same CDR3. The chain carries TRBV5-1 and TRBJ2-1; perhaps D is TRBD1 or TRBD2 (5 bases each). V dropped 1 base and J dropped 3 bases, with 11 bases sitting between them. Germline-derived CDR1 and CDR2 are SGHRS and YFSETQ. This CDR3 has 15 residues. CDR3 in DNA: TGCGCCAGCAGCTTGTCGTCAGGGAGCTACAATGAGCAGTTCTTC. This encodes CASSLSSGSYNEQFF.

The chain recombines TRBV23-1 with TRBJ1-4, with 10 bases lining up with TRBD1. TRBV23-1 is an open reading frame, and its role is uncertain. Trimming cost V 6 bases and J 1 base; bases outside gene matches: 11. The CDR3 covers 18 residues. The CDR3 spells CASSWVMWTGGTNEKLFF. In nucleotides, the CDR3 is TGCGCCAGCAGCTGGGTGATGTGGACAGGGGGAACTAATGAAAAACTGTTTTTT.

CDR3 protein: CASSPGKEQPQHF. CDR3 coding DNA: TGTGCCAGCAGCCCCGGCAAGGAGCAGCCCCAGCATTTT. The chain has TRBV7-9 and TRBJ1-5; D is unresolved. The germline gives CDR1 SEHNR, CDR2 FQNEAQ (reference sequence). The CDR3 totals 13 residues. Trimming took 5 bases from V and 7 from J, leaving 12 bases between them.

The chain has TRBV5-1 and TRBJ2-3, with 7 bases that match TRBD1. CDR3 length: 14 residues. The V gene's germline CDR1 is SGHRS and CDR2 YFSETQ. The V gene end was trimmed by 4 bases and the J gene end by 6 bases; junction bases not matched to a gene: 8. This CDR3 is CASSTKDRRDTQYF. CDR3 sequence (DNA): TGCGCCAGCAGCACCAAGGACAGGAGGGATACGCAGTATTTT. Full variable domain (rest looked up from reference TRBV5-1 and TRBJ2-3): KAGVTQTPRYLIKTRGQQVTLSCSPISGHRSVSWYQQTPGQGLQFLFEYFSETQRNKGNFPGRFSGRQFSNSRSEMNVSTLELGDSALYLCASSTKDRRDTQYFGPGTRLTVL.

The J gene is TRBJ1-1, the V gene TRBV21-1; the D call in the table, TRBD1, was not verified against the DNA. TRBV21-1 is a pseudogene locus. This CDR3 spans 20 amino acids. CDR3 protein: CASSKVGTAQPILMNTEAFF. For the CDR3, the DNA is TGTGCCAGCAGCAAAGTTGGGACAGCTCAGCCCATCCTCATGAACACTGAAGCTTTCTTT.

A remark on this clone: Other DNA sequences of this sample code for an identical CDR3. V usage is TRBV27 and J usage is TRBJ2-2, with D unclear. The CDR3 has 14 amino acids. Germline V gives CDR1 MNHEY, CDR2 SMNVEV (reference sequence). Deletions cut 5 bases from V and 1 base from J, with 8 bases between. The CDR3 DNA follows: TGTGCCAGCAGTGCCCGGCGGAACACCGGGGAGCTGTTTTTT. Protein sequence: CASSARRNTGELFF.

The chain uses TRBV11-2 and TRBJ2-7, with D possibly called TRBD1 or TRBD2 (6 bases each). Trimming cost V 0 bases and J 2 bases, with 11 bases left between them. The CDR3 extends over 15 amino acids. CDR1 and CDR2 from the germline V gene are SGHAT and FQNNGV. CDR3 sequence: CASSLELGGTYEQYF. The CDR3 DNA is TGTGCCAGCAGCTTAGAATTAGGGGGGACCTACGAGCAGTACTTC.

This sequence joins TRBV11-2 and TRBJ2-3; possibly TRBD2 for D (6 bases). CDR3 length equals 15 residues. Trimming shortened V by 5 bases and J by 0 bases, and 12 bases separated the two germline ends. The germline V gene has CDR1 SGHAT and CDR2 FQNNGV. The CDR3 nucleotides read TGTGCCAGCAGCGCCACCGGGACTAGCACAGATACGCAGTATTTT. Its translation: CASSATGTSTDTQYF.

The chain couples TRBV10-1 to TRBJ2-7, with D possibly being TRBD2 (6 bases). V lost 6 bases and J 5 bases, leaving 11 bases between the germline ends. CDR1 is WNHNN, CDR2 SYGVQD, per germline (reference sequence). The CDR3 length is 12 residues. CDR3 bases: TGCGCCAGCAGCCGGGACTCGAACGAGCAGTACTTC. This encodes CASSRDSNEQYF.

The genes are TRBV28 and TRBJ1-3; 7 positions match TRBD1. The CDR3 extends over 16 amino acids. The V gene's germline CDR1 is MDHEN and CDR2 SYDVKM. The J segment lost 0 bases and the V segment lost 7 bases, leaving 9 bases of the junction unmatched. CDR3 loop: CASKLRGPSSGNTIYF. The CDR3, as DNA: TGTGCCAGCAAGCTTAGGGGGCCAAGCTCTGGAAACACCATATATTTT.

The chain has TRBV21-1 and TRBJ2-5; the table's D call of TRBD1 was not tested on the DNA. TRBV21-1 is flagged as a pseudogene. CDR3 length: 16 amino acids. DNA of the CDR3: TGTGCCAGCACCACGGGTACAGGTGTAGGGCAAGAGACCCAGTACTTC. Its protein product is CASTTGTGVGQETQYF.

The genes are TRBV4-1 and TRBJ2-5; D is unresolved. V was pared by 2 bases and J by 3 bases, with 7 bases between. Germline lookup yields CDR1 MGHRA and CDR2 YSYEKL. The CDR3 spans 13 residues. CDR3 sequence reads: CASSQTWEETQYF. DNA of the CDR3: TGCGCCAGCAGCCAAACGTGGGAAGAGACCCAGTACTTC.